Detailed here is one T cell receptor beta chain. What it binds is not known. V lost 0 bases and J lost 0, with 7 bases in between. The CDR3 consists of 14 residues. Per germline, CDR1 SGHRS and CDR2 YFSETQ. This sample is part of a study of cytomegalovirus exposure and HLA in healthy donors. Looking at the study overall: Previous work identified roughly 120 million unique TCR beta sequences from around 200 million T cells. Study-wide results and caveats: One cluster of highly shared sequence variants probably arose as a sequencing artifact. In terms of immune exposure information, only CMV serostatus was available.

PCR was performed using 60 Vbeta and 13 Jbeta primers. TCRdb's copy holds only in-frame clones and misses some; the assay was immunoSEQ multiplex PCR. The table records 110,000 or so clones, 77% of them present only once. This TCR came from a man aged 50-60 years in good health and CMV-seropositive. V is TRBV5-1 and J is TRBJ2-7, with unresolved D. Input material: PBMCs. The CDR3 DNA reads TGCGCCAGCAGCTTGGAAGCCCTCTCCTACGAGCAGTACTTC. This encodes CASSLEALSYEQYF.